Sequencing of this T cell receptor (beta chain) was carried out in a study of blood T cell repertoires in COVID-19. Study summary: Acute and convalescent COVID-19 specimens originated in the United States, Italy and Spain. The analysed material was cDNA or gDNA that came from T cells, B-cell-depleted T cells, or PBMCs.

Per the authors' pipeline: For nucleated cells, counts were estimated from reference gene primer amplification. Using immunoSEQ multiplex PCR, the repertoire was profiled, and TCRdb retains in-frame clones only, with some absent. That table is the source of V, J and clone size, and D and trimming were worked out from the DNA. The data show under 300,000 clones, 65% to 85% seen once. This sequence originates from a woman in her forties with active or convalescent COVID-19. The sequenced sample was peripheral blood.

The CDR3 protein is CASSLRPGGPNDGYTF. CDR3 sequence (DNA): TGTGCCAGCAGCTTGCGGCCAGGGGGCCCCAACGATGGCTACACCTTC. V gene TRBV5-6 combines with J gene TRBJ1-2; 8 bases line up with TRBD1. Trimming took 1 base from V and 6 from J; bases not matched to a gene: 11. CDR1 and CDR2 (germline): SGHDT, YYEEEE. CDR3 length: 16 amino acids.